This T cell receptor beta chain is drawn from a study of T cell changes during pregnancy in multiple sclerosis. The V gene's germline CDR1 is SGHRS and CDR2 YFSETQ. The CDR3 runs to 16 residues. V was cut by 0 bases and J by 0 bases, with 9 bases left in between. TCRdb keeps only in-frame clones here, not all; method: immunoSEQ multiplex PCR. The table lists approximately 100,000 clones, over 85% of them singletons. This sequence joins TRBV5-1 and TRBJ1-4; no clear D. The sequence was obtained from a female donor with multiple sclerosis, enrolled in a pregnancy study. This specimen consisted of peripheral blood, obtained in the second trimester of pregnancy. As DNA, the CDR3 is TGCGCCAGCAGCTTGGCCGGCGGAACAACTAATGAAAAACTGTTTTTT. Its translation: CASSLAGGTTNEKLFF.